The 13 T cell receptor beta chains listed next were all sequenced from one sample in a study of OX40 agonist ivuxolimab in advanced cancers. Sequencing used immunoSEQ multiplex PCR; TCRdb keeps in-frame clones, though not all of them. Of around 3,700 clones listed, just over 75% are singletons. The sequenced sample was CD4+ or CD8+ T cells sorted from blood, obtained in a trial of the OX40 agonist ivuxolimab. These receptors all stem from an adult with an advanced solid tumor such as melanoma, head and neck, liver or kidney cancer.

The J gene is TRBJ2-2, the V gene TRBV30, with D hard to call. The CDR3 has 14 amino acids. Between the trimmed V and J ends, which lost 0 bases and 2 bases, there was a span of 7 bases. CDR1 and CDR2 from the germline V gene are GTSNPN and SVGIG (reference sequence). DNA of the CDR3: TGTGCCTGGAGTGTATTAGGAAACACCGGGGAGCTGTTTTTT. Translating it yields CAWSVLGNTGELFF.

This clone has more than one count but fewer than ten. The CDR3 bases are TGCGCCAGCAGCCCAGGGGCGGGAGAAGGTTACGAGCAGTACTTC. This sequence encodes CASSPGAGEGYEQYF. The genes are TRBV4-1 and TRBJ2-7, with a tentative D call TRBD2 (7 bases). The V end lost 4 bases, the J end lost 4 bases, and 17 bases lay between the germline ends. CDR3 length: 15 residues. Germline-derived CDR1 and CDR2 are MGHRA and YSYEKL.

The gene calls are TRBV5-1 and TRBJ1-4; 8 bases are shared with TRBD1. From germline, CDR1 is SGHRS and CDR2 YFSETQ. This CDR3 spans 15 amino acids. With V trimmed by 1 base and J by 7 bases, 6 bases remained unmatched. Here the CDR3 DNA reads TGCGCCAGCAGCTTGTCAGGGGGCAGGGGTGAAAAACTGTTTTTT. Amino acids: CASSLSGGRGEKLFF.

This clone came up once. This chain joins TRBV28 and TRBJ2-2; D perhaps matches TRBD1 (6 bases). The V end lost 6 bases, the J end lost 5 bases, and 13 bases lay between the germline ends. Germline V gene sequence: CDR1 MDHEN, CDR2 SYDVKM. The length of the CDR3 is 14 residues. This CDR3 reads CASSEYRETGELFF. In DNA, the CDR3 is TGTGCCAGCAGCGAATACAGGGAAACCGGGGAGCTGTTTTTT. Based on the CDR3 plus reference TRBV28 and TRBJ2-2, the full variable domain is DVKVTQSSRYLVKRTGEKVFLECVQDMDHENMFWYRQDPGLGLRLIYFSYDVKMKEKGDIPEGYSVSREKKERFSLILESASTNQTSMYLCASSEYRETGELFFGEGSRLTVL.

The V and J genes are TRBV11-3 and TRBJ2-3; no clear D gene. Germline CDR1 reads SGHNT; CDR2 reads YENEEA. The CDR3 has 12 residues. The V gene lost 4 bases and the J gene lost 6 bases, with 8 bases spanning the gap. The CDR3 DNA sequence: TGTGCCAGCAGCTACGGAAGTGATACGCAGTATTTT. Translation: CASSYGSDTQYF.

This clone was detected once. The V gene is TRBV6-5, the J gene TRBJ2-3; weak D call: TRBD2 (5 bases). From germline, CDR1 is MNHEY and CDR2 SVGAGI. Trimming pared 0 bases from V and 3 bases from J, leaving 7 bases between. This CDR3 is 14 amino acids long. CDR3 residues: CASSYSGGTDTQYF. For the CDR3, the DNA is TGTGCCAGCAGTTACTCTGGCGGGACAGATACGCAGTATTTT.

DNA for the CDR3: TGTGCCAGCAGTCCCATGACTTCTGGGGCCAACGTCCTGACTTTC. Translating it yields CASSPMTSGANVLTF. This chain connects TRBV6-5 to TRBJ2-6; D gene unclear. This CDR3 has 15 residues. V was shortened by 5 bases and J by 1 base, with 9 bases between the two germline ends. Germline V gene data show CDR1 as MNHEY and CDR2 as SVGAGI.

CDR3 loop: CASSFSRGGEQYF. In DNA, the CDR3 is TGTGCCAGCAGTTTTTCTCGAGGAGGAGAGCAGTACTTC. This rearrangement joins TRBV28 to TRBJ2-7; tentative D call: TRBD2 (5 bases). The CDR3 totals 13 residues. Trimming shortened V by 3 bases and J by 7 bases, and 13 bases separated the two germline ends. Germline CDR1 reads MDHEN; CDR2 reads SYDVKM.

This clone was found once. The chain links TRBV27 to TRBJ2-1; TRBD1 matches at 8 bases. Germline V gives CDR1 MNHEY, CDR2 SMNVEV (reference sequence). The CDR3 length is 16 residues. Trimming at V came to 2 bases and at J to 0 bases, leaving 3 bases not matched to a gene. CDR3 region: CASSLIDRGSYNEQFF. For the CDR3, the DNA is TGTGCCAGCAGTTTAATAGACAGGGGCTCCTACAATGAGCAGTTCTTC.

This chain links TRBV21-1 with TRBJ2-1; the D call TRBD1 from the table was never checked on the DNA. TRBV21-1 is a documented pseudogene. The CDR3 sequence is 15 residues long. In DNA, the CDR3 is TGTGCCAGCAGCAAACGGGACAGGGAGTTTTGTGAGCAGTTCTTC. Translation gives CASSKRDREFCEQFF.

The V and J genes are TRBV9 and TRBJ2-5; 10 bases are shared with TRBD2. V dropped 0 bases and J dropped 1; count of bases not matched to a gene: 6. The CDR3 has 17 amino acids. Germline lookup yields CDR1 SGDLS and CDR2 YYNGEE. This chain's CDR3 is CASSVEGLAGVQETQYF. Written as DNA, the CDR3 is TGTGCCAGCAGCGTAGAAGGGCTAGCGGGAGTCCAAGAGACCCAGTACTTC.

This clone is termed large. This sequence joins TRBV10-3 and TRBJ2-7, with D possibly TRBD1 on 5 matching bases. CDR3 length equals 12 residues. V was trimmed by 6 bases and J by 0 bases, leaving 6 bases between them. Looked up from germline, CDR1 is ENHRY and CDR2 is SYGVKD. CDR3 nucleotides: TGTGCCATCAGAGACAGCTCCTACGAGCAGTACTTC. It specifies CAIRDSSYEQYF.

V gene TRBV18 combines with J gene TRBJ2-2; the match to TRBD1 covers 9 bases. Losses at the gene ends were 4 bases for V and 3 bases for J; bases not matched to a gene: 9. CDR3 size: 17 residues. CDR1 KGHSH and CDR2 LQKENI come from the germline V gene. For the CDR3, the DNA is TGTGCCAGCTCACTCAATCCGGGACAGGGATACACCGGGGAGCTGTTTTTT. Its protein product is CASSLNPGQGYTGELFF.